These 19 T cell receptor delta chains share one sample of origin, sequenced in a study of human gamma delta and Vdelta1 T cells. TCRdb re-called the PCR reads through CATT. Of about 13,000 delta-chain clones in the sample, roughly 50% are singletons; the top ten hold about 1.4%. These TCRs' antigens remain unknown. The sequenced sample was Vdelta1 gamma-delta T cells from blood grown in culture (DOT cells). These receptors were obtained from a human donor in good health.

There are a few counts of this clone. The rearrangement joins TRDV1 to TRDJ1; tentative D call: TRDD3 (6 bases). V was cut by 5 bases and J by 4 bases, with 20 bases left in between. The CDR3 has 16 residues. Germline loops: CDR1 TSWWSYY, CDR2 QGS. CDR3 protein: CALGKHMRIQDDKLIF. The CDR3 region has the DNA TGTGCTCTTGGGAAACACATGCGGATACAAGACGATAAACTCATCTTT.

The chain carries TRDV1 and TRDJ1, with 13 bases identical to TRDD3. Germline trimming cut 4 bases from V and 2 bases from J; bases unmatched to any gene: 19. Germline CDR1 reads TSWWSYY; CDR2 reads QGS. The length of the CDR3 is 21 residues. The DNA of the CDR3 is TGTGCTCTTGGGGTTCCTACCGAGTACTGGGGGATACGCGGATTTACCGATAAACTCATCTTT. Its protein product is CALGVPTEYWGIRGFTDKLIF.

This clone occurred once. This chain uses TRDV1 with TRDJ1; 8 bases line up with TRDD3. CDR1 is TSWWSYY and CDR2 is QGS in the germline V gene. The CDR3 covers 18 residues. Trimming took 6 bases from V and 0 from J; bases not matched to a gene: 15. Here the CDR3 reads CALGATLGILEYTDKLIF. CDR3 nucleotides: TGTGCTCTTGGTGCTACTCTGGGGATACTCGAGTACACCGATAAACTCATCTTT.

The chain joins TRDV1 to TRDJ1; 8 bases are shared with TRDD3. CDR1 TSWWSYY and CDR2 QGS come from the germline V gene. The CDR3 is 22 amino acids. The junction had 27 bases not matched to a gene; V was cut back by 4 bases and J by 2 bases. The DNA for the CDR3 is TGTGCTCTTGGGGGGCCCCAGTCCTCCCCTCTAACTGGGGGTGACCGGACCGATAAACTCATCTTT. Encoded protein: CALGGPQSSPLTGGDRTDKLIF.

This clone was counted between two and nine times. This chain joins TRDV1 and TRDJ2; 10 bases line up with TRDD3. Trimming at V came to 1 base and at J to 4 bases, leaving 15 bases not matched to a gene. This CDR3 is 20 amino acids long. Germline V gene lookup returns CDR1 TSWWSYY and CDR2 QGS. CDR3 nucleotide sequence: TGTGCTCTTGGGGAACATCCCCAGGGACTGGGGGATGAAGAGACAGCACAACTCTTCTTT. Protein: CALGEHPQGLGDEETAQLFF.

This clone is labeled as medium-sized. The chain has TRDV1 and TRDJ1; 13 nucleotides align to TRDD3. V shed 5 bases and J 7 bases; nucleotides not matched to a gene: 31. Germline values: CDR1 TSWWSYY, CDR2 QGS. CDR3 length equals 23 residues. CDR3 in DNA: TGTGCTCTTGGGCCCCCAGCACCCACTTTGAGTACTGGGGGATACGGTTTTTTGGGTAAACTCATCTTT. This encodes CALGPPAPTLSTGGYGFLGKLIF.

The chain has TRDV1 and TRDJ1; no clear D gene. The germline CDR1 and CDR2 sequences are TSWWSYY and QGS. CDR3 length: 15 amino acids. V was pared by 0 bases and J by 2 bases, with 10 bases between. CDR3 sequence reads: CALGELRPLTDKLIF. CDR3 in DNA: TGTGCTCTTGGGGAACTCCGGCCCTTAACCGATAAACTCATCTTT.

V gene TRDV1 combines with J gene TRDJ1; D may be TRDD2 (5 bases). Germline V gives CDR1 TSWWSYY, CDR2 QGS. The CDR3 runs 16 residues. V lost 1 base to trimming and J lost 2 bases, with 14 bases between them. The CDR3 loop is CALGEQPTELTDKLIF. The CDR3 DNA is TGTGCTCTTGGGGAACAACCTACTGAATTGACCGATAAACTCATCTTT.

The gene calls are TRDV1 and TRDJ1; 10 bases align to TRDD3. This CDR3 has 25 residues. Per germline, CDR1 TSWWSYY and CDR2 QGS. Unmatched junction bases numbered 34, after V lost 2 bases and J lost 4 bases. The DNA of the CDR3 is TGTGCTCTTGGGGAAGCACGGACCCGAGAAGGCTTCCCGCGGATCCGGGGGATACGAAACGATAAACTCATCTTT. Protein: CALGEARTREGFPRIRGIRNDKLIF.

The chain joins TRDV1 to TRDJ1; 10 bases agree with TRDD3. CDR1 is TSWWSYY, CDR2 QGS, per germline. Germline trimming cut 2 bases from V and 0 bases from J; bases unmatched to any gene: 12. This CDR3 region has 19 residues. CDR3 region: CALGENQHWGIRYTDKLIF. The CDR3, as DNA: TGTGCTCTTGGGGAAAACCAGCACTGGGGGATCCGATACACCGATAAACTCATCTTT.

The chain links TRDV1 to TRDJ1; TRDD3 matches at 12 bases. The CDR3 extends over 30 amino acids. Looked up from germline, CDR1 is TSWWSYY and CDR2 is QGS. J was trimmed by 0 bases and V by 0 bases; bases with no gene match: 41. This chain's CDR3 is CALGELGSVIQPINTGGYRNTISYTDKLIF. CDR3 in DNA: TGTGCTCTTGGGGAACTAGGTTCTGTTATTCAGCCTATAAATACTGGGGGATACAGAAACACAATCTCGTACACCGATAAACTCATCTTT.

This chain uses TRDV1 with TRDJ1, with D perhaps given as TRDD2 or TRDD3 (6 bases each). Germline-derived CDR1 and CDR2 are TSWWSYY and QGS. Trimming pared 5 bases from V and 1 base from J, leaving 26 bases between. This CDR3 comprises 19 residues. The CDR3 coding sequence is TGTGCTCTTGGGAATCCTACGTGGGGGCCTGTGCCTTTCACCGATAAACTCATCTTT. Its translation: CALGNPTWGPVPFTDKLIF.

V usage is TRDV1 and J usage is TRDJ1; 10 bases match TRDD3. Germline CDR1 and CDR2: TSWWSYY and QGS. The V gene end was trimmed by 5 bases and the J gene end by 4 bases; junction bases not matched to a gene: 28. This CDR3 spans 22 amino acids. The CDR3 region is CALGPLREFTMERSGGYDKLIF. The CDR3 DNA reads as TGTGCTCTTGGGCCCTTAAGGGAATTCACGATGGAAAGGTCTGGGGGATACGATAAACTCATCTTT.

V gene TRDV1 combines with J gene TRDJ1; TRDD3 aligns across 11 bases. The CDR3 extends over 23 amino acids. The trim removed 1 base at V and 3 bases at J, leaving 25 bases unmatched. CDR1 is TSWWSYY, CDR2 QGS, per germline. Here the CDR3 reads CALGEPTGASSTGGYNFSDKLIF. The CDR3 nucleotides are TGTGCTCTTGGGGAACCCACCGGGGCCTCCAGTACTGGGGGATATAATTTTTCCGATAAACTCATCTTT.

J is TRDJ1 and V is TRDV1; no reliable D call. The V and J ends lost 0 bases and 0 bases respectively, with 14 bases between them. This CDR3 contains 17 residues. Germline lookup yields CDR1 TSWWSYY and CDR2 QGS. CDR3 sequence reads: CALGELHASLYTDKLIF. For the CDR3, the DNA is TGTGCTCTTGGGGAACTACACGCGTCCCTGTACACCGATAAACTCATCTTT.

This clone showed up just a few times. This chain uses TRDV1 with TRDJ1; 7 bases align to TRDD3. This CDR3 has 22 amino acids. Germline CDR1 and CDR2: TSWWSYY and QGS. V shed 3 bases, J shed 3 bases, and the junction held 28 bases outside the gene matches. The CDR3 bases are TGTGCTCTTGGGGACAACCTTAAAGGCTCATGGGGGACCTTGACGTTACCCGATAAACTCATCTTT. It codes for CALGDNLKGSWGTLTLPDKLIF.

The genes are TRDV1 and TRDJ1; 8 nucleotides match TRDD3. V trimming: 2 bases; J trimming: 0 bases; junction bases outside the gene matches: 26. CDR1 is TSWWSYY and CDR2 is QGS in the germline V gene. The CDR3 loop spans 23 amino acids. The CDR3 sequence is CALGEEVPSSHPWGTGYTDKLIF. For the CDR3, the DNA is TGTGCTCTTGGGGAAGAGGTCCCGTCTTCCCACCCCTGGGGGACCGGGTACACCGATAAACTCATCTTT.

This clone was detected only a few times. The chain couples TRDV1 to TRDJ1; 10 bases map to TRDD3. V was clipped by 3 bases and J by 0 bases; unmatched bases: 22. From germline, CDR1 is TSWWSYY and CDR2 QGS. The CDR3 spans 22 residues. CDR3 sequence (DNA): TGTGCTCTTGGGGACGTTCCTACTCTGAACGGGCTGGGGGATAGGTACACCGATAAACTCATCTTT. Amino acid sequence: CALGDVPTLNGLGDRYTDKLIF.

The rearrangement joins TRDV1 to TRDJ1; 7 bases align to TRDD3. V gave up 1 base and J gave up 0 bases; unmatched junction bases: 11. This CDR3 contains 18 residues. Germline CDR1 is TSWWSYY and CDR2 is QGS. The CDR3 sequence: CALGERSGGHPYTDKLIF. CDR3 coding DNA: TGTGCTCTTGGGGAACGTTCTGGGGGTCACCCGTACACCGATAAACTCATCTTT.